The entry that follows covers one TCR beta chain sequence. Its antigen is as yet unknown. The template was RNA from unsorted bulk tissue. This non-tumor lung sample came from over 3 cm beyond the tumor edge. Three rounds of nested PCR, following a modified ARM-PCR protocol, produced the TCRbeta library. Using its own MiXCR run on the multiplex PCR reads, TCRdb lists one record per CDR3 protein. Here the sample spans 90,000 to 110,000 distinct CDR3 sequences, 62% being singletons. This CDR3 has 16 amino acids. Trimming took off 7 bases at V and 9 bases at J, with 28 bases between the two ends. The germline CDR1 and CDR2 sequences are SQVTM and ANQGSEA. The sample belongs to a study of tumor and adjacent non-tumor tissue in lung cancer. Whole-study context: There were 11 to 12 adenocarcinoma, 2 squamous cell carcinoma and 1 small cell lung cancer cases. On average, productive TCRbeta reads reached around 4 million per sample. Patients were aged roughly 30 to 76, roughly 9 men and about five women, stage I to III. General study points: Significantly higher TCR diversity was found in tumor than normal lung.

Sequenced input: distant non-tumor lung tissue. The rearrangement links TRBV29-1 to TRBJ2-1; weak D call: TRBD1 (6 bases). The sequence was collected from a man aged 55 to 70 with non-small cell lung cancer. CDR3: CSANEATQGDMSEQFF. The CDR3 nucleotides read TGCAGCGCCAACGAGGCCACACAGGGTGACATGAGTGAGCAGTTCTTC.